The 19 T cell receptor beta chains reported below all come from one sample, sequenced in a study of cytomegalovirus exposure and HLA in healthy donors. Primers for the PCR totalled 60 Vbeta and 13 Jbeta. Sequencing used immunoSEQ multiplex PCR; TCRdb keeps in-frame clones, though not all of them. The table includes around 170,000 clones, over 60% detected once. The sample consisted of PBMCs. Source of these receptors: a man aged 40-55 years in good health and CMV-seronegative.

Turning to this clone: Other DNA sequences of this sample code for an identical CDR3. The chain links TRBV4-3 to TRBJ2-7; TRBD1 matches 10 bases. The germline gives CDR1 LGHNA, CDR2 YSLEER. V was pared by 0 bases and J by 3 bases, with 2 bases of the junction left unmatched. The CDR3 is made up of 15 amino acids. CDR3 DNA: TGCGCCAGCAGCCAAGACCGGGACAGGGGCTACGAGCAGTACTTC. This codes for CASSQDRDRGYEQYF.

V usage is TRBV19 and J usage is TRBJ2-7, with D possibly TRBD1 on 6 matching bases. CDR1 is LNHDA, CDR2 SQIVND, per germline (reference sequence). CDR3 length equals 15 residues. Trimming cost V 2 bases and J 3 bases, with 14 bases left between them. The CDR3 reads CASSIFQDSGYEQYF. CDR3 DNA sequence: TGTGCCAGTAGTATATTCCAGGACAGTGGCTACGAGCAGTACTTC.

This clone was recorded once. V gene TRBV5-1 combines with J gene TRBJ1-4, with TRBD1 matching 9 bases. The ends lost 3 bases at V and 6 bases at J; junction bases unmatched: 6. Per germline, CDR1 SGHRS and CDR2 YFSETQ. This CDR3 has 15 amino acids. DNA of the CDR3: TGCGCCAGCAGCTCGTACAGGGGGCGGGATGAAAAACTGTTTTTT. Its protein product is CASSSYRGRDEKLFF.

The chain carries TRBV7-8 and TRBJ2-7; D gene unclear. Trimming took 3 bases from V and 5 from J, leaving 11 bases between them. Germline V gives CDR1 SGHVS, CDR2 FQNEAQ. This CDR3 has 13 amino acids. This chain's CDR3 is CASSFVQTDEQYF. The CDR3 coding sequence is TGTGCCAGCAGCTTTGTCCAGACTGACGAGCAGTACTTC.

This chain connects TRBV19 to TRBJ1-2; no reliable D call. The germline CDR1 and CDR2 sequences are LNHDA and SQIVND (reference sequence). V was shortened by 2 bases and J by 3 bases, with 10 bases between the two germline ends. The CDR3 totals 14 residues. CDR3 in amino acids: CASSIMVRDYGYTF. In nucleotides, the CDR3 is TGTGCCAGTAGTATAATGGTACGGGACTATGGCTACACCTTC.

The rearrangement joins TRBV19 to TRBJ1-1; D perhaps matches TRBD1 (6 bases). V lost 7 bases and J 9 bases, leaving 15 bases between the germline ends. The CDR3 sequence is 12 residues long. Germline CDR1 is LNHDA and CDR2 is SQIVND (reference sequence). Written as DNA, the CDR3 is TGTGCCAGTATCCATACCGGGACACAAGCTTTCTTT. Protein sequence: CASIHTGTQAFF.

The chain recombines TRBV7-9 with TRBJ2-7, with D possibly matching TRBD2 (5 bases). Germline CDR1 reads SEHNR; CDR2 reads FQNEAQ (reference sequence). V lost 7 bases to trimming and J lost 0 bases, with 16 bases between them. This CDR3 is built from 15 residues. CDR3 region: CASTQAGGNSYEQYF. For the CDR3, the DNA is TGTGCCAGCACCCAGGCGGGCGGAAACTCCTACGAGCAGTACTTC.

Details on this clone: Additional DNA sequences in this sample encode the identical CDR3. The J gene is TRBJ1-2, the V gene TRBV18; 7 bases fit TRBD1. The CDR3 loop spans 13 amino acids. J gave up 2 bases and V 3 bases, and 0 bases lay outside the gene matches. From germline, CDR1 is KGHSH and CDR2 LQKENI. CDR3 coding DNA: TGTGCCAGCTCACCGGACAGGAACTATGGCTACACCTTC. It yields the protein CASSPDRNYGYTF.

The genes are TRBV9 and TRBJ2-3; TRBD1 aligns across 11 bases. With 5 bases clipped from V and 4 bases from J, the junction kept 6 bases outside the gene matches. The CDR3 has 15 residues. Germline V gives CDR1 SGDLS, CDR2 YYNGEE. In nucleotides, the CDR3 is TGTGCCAGCAGGCTTGGGACAGGGGGGGCAGATACGCAGTATTTT. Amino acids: CASRLGTGGADTQYF.

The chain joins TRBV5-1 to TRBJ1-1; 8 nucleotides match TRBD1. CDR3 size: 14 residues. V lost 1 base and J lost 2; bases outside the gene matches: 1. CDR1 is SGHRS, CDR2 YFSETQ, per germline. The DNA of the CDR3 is TGCGCCAGCAGCTTGACAGGGGGAAACACTGAAGCTTTCTTT. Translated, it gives CASSLTGGNTEAFF. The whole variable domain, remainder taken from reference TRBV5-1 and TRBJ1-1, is KAGVTQTPRYLIKTRGQQVTLSCSPISGHRSVSWYQQTPGQGLQFLFEYFSETQRNKGNFPGRFSGRQFSNSRSEMNVSTLELGDSALYLCASSLTGGNTEAFFGQGTRLTVV.

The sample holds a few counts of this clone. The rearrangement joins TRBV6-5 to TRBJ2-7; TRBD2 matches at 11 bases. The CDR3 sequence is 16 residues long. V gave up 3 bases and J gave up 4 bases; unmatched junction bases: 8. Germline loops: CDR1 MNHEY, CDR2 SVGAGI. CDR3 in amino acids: CASSYGFLAGGYEQYF. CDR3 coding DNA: TGTGCCAGCAGTTATGGTTTTCTAGCGGGAGGTTACGAGCAGTACTTC.

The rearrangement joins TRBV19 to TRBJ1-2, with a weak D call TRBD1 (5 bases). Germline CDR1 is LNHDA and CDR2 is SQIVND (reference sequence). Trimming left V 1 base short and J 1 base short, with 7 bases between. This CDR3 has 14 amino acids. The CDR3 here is CASSIGRGNYGYTF. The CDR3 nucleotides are TGTGCCAGTAGTATAGGAAGGGGTAACTATGGCTACACCTTC.

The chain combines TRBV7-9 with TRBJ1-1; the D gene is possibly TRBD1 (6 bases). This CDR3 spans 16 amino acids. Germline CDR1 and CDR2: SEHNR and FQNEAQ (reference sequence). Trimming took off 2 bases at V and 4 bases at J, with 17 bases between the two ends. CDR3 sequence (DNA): TGTGCCAGCAGCTTATCGGCCCCTCGGACAGCCACTGAAGCTTTCTTT. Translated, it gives CASSLSAPRTATEAFF. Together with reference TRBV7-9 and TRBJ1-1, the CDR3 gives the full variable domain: DTGVSQNPRHKITKRGQNVTFRCDPISEHNRLYWYRQTLGQGPEFLTYFQNEAQLEKSRLLSDRFSAERPKGSFSTLEIQRTEQGDSAMYLCASSLSAPRTATEAFFGQGTRLTVV.

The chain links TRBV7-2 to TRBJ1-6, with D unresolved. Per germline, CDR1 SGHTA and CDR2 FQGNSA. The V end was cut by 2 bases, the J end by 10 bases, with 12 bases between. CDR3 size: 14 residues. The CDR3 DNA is TGTGCCAGCAGCTTAAACCAAGGGAGGTCACCCCTCCACTTT. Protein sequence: CASSLNQGRSPLHF.

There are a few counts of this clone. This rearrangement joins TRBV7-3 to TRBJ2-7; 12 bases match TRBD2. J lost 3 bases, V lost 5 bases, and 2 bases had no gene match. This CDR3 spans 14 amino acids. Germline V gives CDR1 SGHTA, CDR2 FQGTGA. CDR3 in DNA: TGTGCCAGCAGCCTGACTAGCGGGAGCTACGAGCAGTACTTC. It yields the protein CASSLTSGSYEQYF. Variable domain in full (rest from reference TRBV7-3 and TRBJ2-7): GAGVSQTPSNKVTEKGKYVELRCDPISGHTALYWYRQSLGQGPEFLIYFQGTGAADDSGLPNDRFFAVRPEGSVSTLKIQRTERGDSAVYLCASSLTSGSYEQYFGPGTRLTVT.

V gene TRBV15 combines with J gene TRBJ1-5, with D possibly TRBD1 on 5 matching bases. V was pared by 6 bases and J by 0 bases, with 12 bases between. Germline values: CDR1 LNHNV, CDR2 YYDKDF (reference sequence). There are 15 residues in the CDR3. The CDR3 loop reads CATRPTGVSNQPQHF. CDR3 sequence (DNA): TGTGCCACCAGACCTACAGGTGTTAGCAATCAGCCCCAGCATTTT. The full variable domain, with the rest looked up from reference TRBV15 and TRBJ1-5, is DAMVIQNPRYQVTQFGKPVTLSCSQTLNHNVMYWYQQKSSQAPKLLFHYYDKDFNNEADTPDNFQSRRPNTSFCFLDIRSPGLGDTAMYLCATRPTGVSNQPQHFGDGTRLSIL.

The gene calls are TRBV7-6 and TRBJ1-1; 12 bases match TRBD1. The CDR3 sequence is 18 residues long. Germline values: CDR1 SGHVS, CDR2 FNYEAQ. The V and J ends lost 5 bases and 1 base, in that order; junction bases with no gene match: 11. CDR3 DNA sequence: TGTGCCAGCAGCCCCGACCCGGGACAGGGGGCCAGGAACACTGAAGCTTTCTTT. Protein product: CASSPDPGQGARNTEAFF.

The CDR3 sequence is CASSDNRGSQYF. The CDR3 bases are TGTGCCAGCAGTGATAACAGGGGGTCGCAGTACTTC. This chain uses TRBV6-1 with TRBJ2-7, with 8 bases aligning to TRBD1. With V trimmed by 3 bases and J by 9 bases, 4 bases remained unmatched. Looked up from germline, CDR1 is MNHNS and CDR2 is SASEGT. This CDR3 contains 12 residues.

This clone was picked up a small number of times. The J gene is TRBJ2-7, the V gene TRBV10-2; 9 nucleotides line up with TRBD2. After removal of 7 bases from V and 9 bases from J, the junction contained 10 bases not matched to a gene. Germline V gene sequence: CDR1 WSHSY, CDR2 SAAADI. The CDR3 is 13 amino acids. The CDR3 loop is CASMDSGSERQYF. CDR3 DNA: TGCGCCAGCATGGATAGCGGGAGTGAAAGGCAGTACTTC.